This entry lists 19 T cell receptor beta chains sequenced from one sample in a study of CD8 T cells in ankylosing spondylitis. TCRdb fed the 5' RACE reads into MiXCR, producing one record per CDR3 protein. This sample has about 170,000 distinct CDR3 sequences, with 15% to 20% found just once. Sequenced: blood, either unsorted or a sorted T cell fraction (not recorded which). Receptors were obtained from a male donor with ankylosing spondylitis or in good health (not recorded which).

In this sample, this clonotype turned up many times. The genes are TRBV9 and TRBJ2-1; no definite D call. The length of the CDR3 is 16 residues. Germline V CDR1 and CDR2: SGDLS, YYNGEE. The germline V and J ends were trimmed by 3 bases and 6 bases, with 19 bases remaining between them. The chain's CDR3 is CASSGPGLPHTNEQFF. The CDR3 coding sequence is TGTGCCAGCAGCGGACCGGGTCTACCCCACACCAATGAGCAGTTCTTC.

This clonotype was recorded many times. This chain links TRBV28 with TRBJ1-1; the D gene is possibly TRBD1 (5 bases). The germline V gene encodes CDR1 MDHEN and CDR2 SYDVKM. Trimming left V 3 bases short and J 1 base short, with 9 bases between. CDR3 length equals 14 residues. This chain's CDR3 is CASSLGTANTEAFF. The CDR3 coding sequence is TGTGCCAGCAGTTTGGGGACGGCGAACACTGAAGCTTTCTTT.

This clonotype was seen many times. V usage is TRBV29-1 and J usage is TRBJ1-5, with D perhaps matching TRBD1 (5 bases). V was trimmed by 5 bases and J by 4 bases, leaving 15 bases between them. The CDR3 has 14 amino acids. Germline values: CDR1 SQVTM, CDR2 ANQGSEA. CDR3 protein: CSVSEQGLNQPQHF. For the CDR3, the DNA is TGCAGCGTTTCCGAGCAGGGCTTAAATCAGCCCCAGCATTTT.

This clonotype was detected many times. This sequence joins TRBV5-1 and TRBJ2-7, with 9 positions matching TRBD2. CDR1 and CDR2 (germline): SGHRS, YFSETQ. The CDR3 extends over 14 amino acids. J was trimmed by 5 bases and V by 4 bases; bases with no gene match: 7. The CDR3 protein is CASSLASGMNEQYF. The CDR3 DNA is TGCGCCAGCAGCCTTGCTAGCGGGATGAACGAGCAGTACTTC.

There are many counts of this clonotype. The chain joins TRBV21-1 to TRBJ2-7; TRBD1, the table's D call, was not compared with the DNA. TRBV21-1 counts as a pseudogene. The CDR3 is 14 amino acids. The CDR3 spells CASSKRTGFYEQYF. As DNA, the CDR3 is TGTGCCAGCAGCAAGCGGACAGGGTTTTACGAGCAGTACTTC.

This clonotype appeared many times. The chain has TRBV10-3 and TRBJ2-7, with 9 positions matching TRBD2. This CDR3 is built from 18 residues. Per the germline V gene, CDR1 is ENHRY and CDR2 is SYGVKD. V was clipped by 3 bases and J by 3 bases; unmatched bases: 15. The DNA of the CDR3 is TGTGCCATCAGTGAACCACATAGCGGGAGTAGTCAGGACTACGAGCAGTACTTC. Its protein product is CAISEPHSGSSQDYEQYF.

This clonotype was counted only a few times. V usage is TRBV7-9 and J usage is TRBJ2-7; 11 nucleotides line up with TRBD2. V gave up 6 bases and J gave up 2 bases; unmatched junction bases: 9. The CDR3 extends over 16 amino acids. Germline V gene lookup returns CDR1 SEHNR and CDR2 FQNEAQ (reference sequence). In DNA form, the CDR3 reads TGTGCCAGCAGTCTCCTAGCGGGAGGCCCTACCTACGAGCAGTACTTC. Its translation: CASSLLAGGPTYEQYF.

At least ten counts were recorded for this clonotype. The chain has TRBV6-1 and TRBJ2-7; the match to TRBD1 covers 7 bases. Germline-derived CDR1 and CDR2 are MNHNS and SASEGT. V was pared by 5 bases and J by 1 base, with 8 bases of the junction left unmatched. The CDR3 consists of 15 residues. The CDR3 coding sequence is TGTGCCAGCAGTCCTACGGCGACAGGGTCCTACGAGCAGTACTTC. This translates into CASSPTATGSYEQYF.

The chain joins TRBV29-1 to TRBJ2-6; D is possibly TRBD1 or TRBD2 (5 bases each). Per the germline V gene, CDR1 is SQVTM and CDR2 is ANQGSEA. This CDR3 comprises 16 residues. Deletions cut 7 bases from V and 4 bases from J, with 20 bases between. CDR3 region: CSAPPGPSEGANVLTF. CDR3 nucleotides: TGCAGCGCGCCCCCGGGACCGTCGGAGGGGGCCAACGTCCTGACTTTC. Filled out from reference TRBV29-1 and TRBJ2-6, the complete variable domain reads SAVISQKPSRDICQRGTSLTIQCQVDSQVTMMFWYRQQPGQSLTLIATANQGSEATYESGFVIDKFPISRPNLTFSTLTVSNMSPEDSSIYLCSAPPGPSEGANVLTFGAGSRLTVL.

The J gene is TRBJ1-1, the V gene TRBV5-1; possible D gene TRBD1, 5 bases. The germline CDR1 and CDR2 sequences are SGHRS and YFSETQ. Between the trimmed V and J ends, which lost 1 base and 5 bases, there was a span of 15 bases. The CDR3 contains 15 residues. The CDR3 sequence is CASSLLSGPGTEAFF. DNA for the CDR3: TGCGCCAGCAGCTTGCTCTCGGGGCCTGGAACTGAAGCTTTCTTT.

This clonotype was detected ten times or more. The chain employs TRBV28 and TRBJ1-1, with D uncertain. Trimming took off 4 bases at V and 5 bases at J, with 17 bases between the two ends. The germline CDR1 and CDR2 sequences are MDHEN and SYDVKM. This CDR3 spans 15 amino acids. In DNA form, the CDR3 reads TGTGCCAGCAGTTCGCCGGAGGGAAGAGGGACTGAAGCTTTCTTT. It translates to CASSSPEGRGTEAFF.

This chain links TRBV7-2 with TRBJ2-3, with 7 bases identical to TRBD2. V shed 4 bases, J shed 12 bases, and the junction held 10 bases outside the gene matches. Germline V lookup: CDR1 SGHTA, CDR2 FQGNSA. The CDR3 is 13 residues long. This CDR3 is CASSSLALPFQYF. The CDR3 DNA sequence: TGTGCCAGCAGCTCACTAGCGTTACCATTCCAGTATTTT.

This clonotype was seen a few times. The CDR3 sequence: CASSNRSTDTQYF. DNA for the CDR3: TGTGCCAGCAGCAACCGAAGCACAGATACGCAGTATTTT. The V and J genes are TRBV2 and TRBJ2-3, with D hard to call. Germline V gene data show CDR1 as SNHLY and CDR2 as FYNNEI. Between the trimmed V and J ends, which lost 6 bases and 0 bases, there was a span of 7 bases. The CDR3 is made up of 13 amino acids.

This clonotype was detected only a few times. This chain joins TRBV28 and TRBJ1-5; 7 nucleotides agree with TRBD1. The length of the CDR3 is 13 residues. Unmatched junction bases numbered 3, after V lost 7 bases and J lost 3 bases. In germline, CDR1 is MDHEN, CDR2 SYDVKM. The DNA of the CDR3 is TGTGCCAGCACGGGACAGATCAATCAGCCCCAGCATTTT. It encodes CASTGQINQPQHF.

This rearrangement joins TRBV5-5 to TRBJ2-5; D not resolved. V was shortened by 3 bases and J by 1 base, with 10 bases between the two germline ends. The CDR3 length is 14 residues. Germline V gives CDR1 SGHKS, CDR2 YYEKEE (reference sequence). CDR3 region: CASSSLGFQETQYF. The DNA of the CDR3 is TGTGCCAGCAGCTCCCTCGGGTTCCAAGAGACCCAGTACTTC.

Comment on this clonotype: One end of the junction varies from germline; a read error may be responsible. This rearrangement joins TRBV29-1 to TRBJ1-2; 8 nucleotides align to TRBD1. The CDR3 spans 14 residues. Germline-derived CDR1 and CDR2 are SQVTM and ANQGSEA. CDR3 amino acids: CSVEDRGFNYGYTF. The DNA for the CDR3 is TGCAGCGTGGAAGACAGGGGCTTTAACTATGGCTACACCTTC.

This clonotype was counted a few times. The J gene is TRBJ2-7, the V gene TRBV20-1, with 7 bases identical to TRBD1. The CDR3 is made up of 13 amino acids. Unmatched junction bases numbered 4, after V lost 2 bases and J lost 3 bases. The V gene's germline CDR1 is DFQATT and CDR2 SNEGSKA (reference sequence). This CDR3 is CSARRGQYYEQYF. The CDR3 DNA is TGCAGTGCTAGAAGGGGGCAGTACTACGAGCAGTACTTC.

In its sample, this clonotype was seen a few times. The CDR3 loop is CSATHRGIGDTEAFF. The DNA for the CDR3 is TGCAGTGCTACGCATAGAGGGATTGGGGACACTGAAGCTTTCTTT. The V and J genes are TRBV20-1 and TRBJ1-1; D not certain. Trimming pared 4 bases from V and 3 bases from J, leaving 18 bases between. The length of the CDR3 is 15 residues. The germline gives CDR1 DFQATT, CDR2 SNEGSKA (reference sequence).

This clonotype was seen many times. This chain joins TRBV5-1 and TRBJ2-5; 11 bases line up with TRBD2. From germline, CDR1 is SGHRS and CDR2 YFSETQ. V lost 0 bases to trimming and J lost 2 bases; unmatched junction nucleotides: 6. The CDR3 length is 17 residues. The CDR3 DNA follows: TGCGCCAGCAGCTTGGTTACTAGCGGGAGTTTTCAAGAGACCCAGTACTTC. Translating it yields CASSLVTSGSFQETQYF.